One and the same sample provided the 14 T cell receptor beta chains below, sequenced in a study of Ad26.COV2.S vaccination and SARS-CoV-2 variants listed by TCRdb under 2021. Libraries were built with the immunoSEQ multiplex PCR assay. TCRdb stores this immuneACCESS table with in-frame sequences only. Part of the clones is absent; in the studies checked, under half of the shortfall reflects unresolved V genes, and no reason is known for the rest. For this sample the table gives 300,000 to 450,000 clones, of which 85% were detected only once. 3% to 4% of the sample lies in the top ten. The treatment or condition label for this specimen denotes: some 19 received Ad26.COV2.S at low or high dose, single or two shots; about 5 received placebo; per-sample allocation not given. For vaccine and placebo recipients, repertoires were sequenced using samples collected on day 63 after the first injection. This specimen was peripheral blood, taken in a trial of Ad26.COV2.S vaccine versus placebo. These receptor sequences come from a person aged 18-60 years who received the Ad26.COV2.S COVID-19 vaccine or a placebo.

This chain connects TRBV10-3 to TRBJ2-3, with unresolved D. The length of the CDR3 is 15 residues. The germline CDR1 and CDR2 sequences are ENHRY and SYGVKD. Trimming removed 3 bases from V and 0 bases from J, with 10 bases in between. Written as DNA, the CDR3 is TGTGCCATCAGTGATGGTGGTAGCAGCACAGATACGCAGTATTTT. Translated: CAISDGGSSTDTQYF.

The chain carries TRBV29-1 and TRBJ1-2, with D possibly being TRBD1 (6 bases). CDR1 and CDR2 (germline): SQVTM, ANQGSEA. V lost 7 bases and J lost 5, with 11 bases in between. The CDR3 consists of 11 residues. CDR3 sequence reads: CSGTGYYGYTF. CDR3 bases: TGCAGCGGAACAGGGTATTATGGCTACACCTTC.

The V and J genes are TRBV27 and TRBJ2-5, with 7 bases matching TRBD1. The germline gives CDR1 MNHEY, CDR2 SMNVEV (reference sequence). This CDR3 is 15 amino acids long. V lost 3 bases, J lost 6 bases, and 10 bases stayed unmatched. The chain's CDR3 is CASSFGTVGGQTQYF. CDR3 bases: TGTGCCAGCAGTTTTGGGACAGTGGGCGGCCAGACCCAGTACTTC.

The chain carries TRBV2 and TRBJ1-2; D uncertain. CDR3 length: 12 amino acids. Deletions cut 6 bases from V and 4 bases from J, with 9 bases between. Looked up from germline, CDR1 is SNHLY and CDR2 is FYNNEI. The CDR3: CASRSEIYGYTF. DNA for the CDR3: TGTGCCAGCAGGTCGGAGATCTATGGCTACACCTTC.

This clone was counted only a few times. The rearrangement joins TRBV30 to TRBJ2-5, with TRBD2 as a possible D gene (5 bases). V lost 4 bases to trimming and J lost 5 bases, with 17 bases between them. The CDR3 is 14 amino acids. Germline-derived CDR1 and CDR2 are GTSNPN and SVGIG (reference sequence). The CDR3 DNA sequence: TGTGCCTGGACTCTCGGTCGGGGATTGGAGACCCAGTACTTC. Its translation: CAWTLGRGLETQYF.

Written as DNA, the CDR3 is TGTGCCAGCAGCGTTGGGACAGCGGGGTATGGCTACACCTTC. It translates to CASSVGTAGYGYTF. V usage is TRBV9 and J usage is TRBJ1-2; TRBD1 aligns across 7 bases. With 2 bases clipped from V and 5 bases from J, the junction kept 6 bases outside the gene matches. The CDR3 spans 14 residues. CDR1 is SGDLS and CDR2 is YYNGEE in the germline V gene.

The gene calls are TRBV2 and TRBJ2-1, with 15 bases aligning to TRBD2. The V segment lost 5 bases and the J segment 2 bases; nucleotides outside the gene matches: 10. The CDR3 runs to 19 residues. CDR1 is SNHLY and CDR2 is FYNNEI in the germline V gene. The CDR3: CASSHEGLAGGFTYNEQFF. CDR3 bases: TGTGCCAGCAGTCATGAAGGACTAGCGGGGGGGTTTACCTACAATGAGCAGTTCTTC.

The CDR3 here is CASSQDGQANYGYTF. Written as DNA, the CDR3 is TGCGCCAGCAGCCAAGACGGGCAAGCTAACTATGGCTACACCTTC. The chain combines TRBV4-3 with TRBJ1-2; D not certain. Germline CDR1 reads LGHNA; CDR2 reads YSLEER. This CDR3 spans 15 amino acids. V lost 0 bases and J 0 bases, leaving 8 bases between the germline ends.

The chain recombines TRBV3-1 (or the pseudogene TRBV3-2) with TRBJ2-1; TRBD1 is a possible D gene (7 bases). V lost 4 bases to trimming and J lost 1 base, with 14 bases between them. The V gene's germline CDR1 is LGHDT and CDR2 YNNKEL (reference sequence). This CDR3 has 16 amino acids. The CDR3 DNA reads as TGTGCCAGCAGCCGCACAGGGGAGGCGTCCTACAATGAGCAGTTCTTC. Amino acids: CASSRTGEASYNEQFF.

This chain links TRBV7-2 with TRBJ1-2; 11 bases match TRBD1. The trim removed 1 base at V and 4 bases at J, leaving 5 bases unmatched. This CDR3 is built from 16 residues. Germline V gene sequence: CDR1 SGHTA, CDR2 FQGNSA. In nucleotides, the CDR3 is TGTGCCAGCAGCTTAGGTCGGACAGGGGGCGTCTATGGCTACACCTTC. This gives the protein CASSLGRTGGVYGYTF. The full variable domain, in which reference TRBV7-2 and TRBJ1-2 provide the parts outside the CDR3, is GAGVSQSPSNKVTEKGKDVELRCDPISGHTALYWYRQSLGQGLEFLIYFQGNSAPDKSGLPSDRFSAERTGGSVSTLTIQRTQQEDSAVYLCASSLGRTGGVYGYTFGSGTRLTVV.

The V call is TRBV12-3 or TRBV12-4, the J call TRBJ1-2; D is unclear. This CDR3 contains 13 residues. With 5 bases removed from V and 1 base from J, the gap between germline ends came to 8 bases. The CDR3 here is CASSPDGNYGYTF. The CDR3 DNA reads as TGTGCCAGCAGTCCGGACGGTAACTATGGCTACACCTTC.

V usage is TRBV27 and J usage is TRBJ1-2; a possible D gene is TRBD1 (6 bases). The CDR3 extends over 16 amino acids. CDR1 is MNHEY, CDR2 SMNVEV, per germline (reference sequence). V lost 3 bases, J lost 0 bases, and 14 bases lay in between. The CDR3 DNA reads TGTGCCAGCAGTTTGACAGGACAGCTCACTAACTATGGCTACACCTTC. This gives the protein CASSLTGQLTNYGYTF.

A single count supports this clone. The chain has TRBV5-1 and TRBJ2-7, with TRBD1 identical over 10 bases. The V gene's germline CDR1 is SGHRS and CDR2 YFSETQ. The CDR3 is 15 amino acids. V was pared by 4 bases and J by 6 bases, with 10 bases of the junction left unmatched. CDR3 in amino acids: CASSRTGTGVVEQYF. CDR3 coding DNA: TGCGCCAGCAGCAGGACCGGGACAGGGGTTGTCGAGCAGTACTTC.

The V gene is TRBV4-1, the J gene TRBJ2-5, with TRBD2 matching over 14 bases. With 1 base clipped from V and 7 bases from J, the junction kept 14 bases outside the gene matches. The CDR3 spans 19 residues. Germline-derived CDR1 and CDR2 are MGHRA and YSYEKL. In DNA, the CDR3 is TGCGCCAGCAGCCAAGTAGGCTGGGGACTAGCGGGGGCTATAGGGACCCAGTACTTC. This translates into CASSQVGWGLAGAIGTQYF.